This T cell receptor beta chain was captured by sequencing in a study of technical replicates of blood from a handful of donors. Looked up from germline, CDR1 is SGHTA and CDR2 is FQGNSA. Trimming pared 8 bases from V and 7 bases from J, leaving 17 bases between. CDR3 length: 13 residues. Clones were read by immunoSEQ multiplex PCR, and TCRdb kept only the in-frame ones, dropping some. The sample comprises 45,000 to 60,000 clones, 91% of which are singletons, and about 4.3% rests with the top ten. The sequence was collected from a human donor in good health. Some clones in this sample may be carry-over from other donors' samples. The chain has TRBV7-2 and TRBJ1-2; D unresolved. Sequencing was performed on PBMCs. This CDR3 reads CASEAGGEGGYTF. Here the CDR3 DNA reads TGTGCCAGCGAAGCGGGAGGAGAGGGTGGCTACACCTTC. Full variable domain (outside the CDR3, taken from reference TRBV7-2 and TRBJ1-2): GAGVSQSPSNKVTEKGKDVELRCDPISGHTALYWYRQSLGQGLEFLIYFQGNSAPDKSGLPSDRFSAERTGGSVSTLTIQRTQQEDSAVYLCASEAGGEGGYTFGSGTRLTVV.